This T cell receptor beta chain was identified in a study of shared clonotypes between healthy human individuals. In the study overall: Researchers assigned three CD4 naive, three CD4 memory, two CD8 naive and one CD8 memory plate to each donor.

Positive CCR7 selection of CD45RO-negative cells yielded the naive CD8 cells, and terminally differentiated effector memory CD45RA+ cells were excluded. Genomic DNA from each subset was divided evenly over several immunoSEQ plates. The table came from immunoSEQ multiplex PCR; TCRdb's copy has only in-frame clones and leaves some out. This repertoire shows 1.5 million to 2.5 million clones, approximately 94% found once; its top ten account for 0.9% to 1.5%. The germline CDR1 and CDR2 sequences are SGHAT and FQNNGV. The V end lost 5 bases, the J end lost 7 bases, and 10 bases lay between the germline ends. The CDR3 runs to 12 residues. As regards this clone: Its antigen is still unknown.

Study-level results: Generation probabilities of non-shared clonotypes were lower (relative to those shared by all four donors).

The receptor comes from a man aged 18 to 35 in good health. The material sequenced was naive CD8+ T cells sorted from blood. The chain employs TRBV11-2 and TRBJ2-3, with D possibly TRBD1 on 6 matching bases. The CDR3 loop is CASSTQGNTQYF. The CDR3 DNA reads as TGTGCCAGCAGCACACAGGGAAATACGCAGTATTTT.